This T cell receptor (beta chain) stems from a study of blood T cell repertoires in COVID-19. Study details: The samples span acute and convalescent COVID-19 from the United States, Italy and Spain. Nucleic acid was either cDNA or gDNA, and it came from T cells, B-cell-depleted T cells, or PBMCs.

Original methodology: The authors estimated nucleated cell counts from reference gene primer amplification. Only in-frame clones appear in the TCRdb table, and some are missing; sequencing was by immunoSEQ multiplex PCR. That table is the source of V, J and clone size, and D and trimming were worked out from the DNA. Of roughly 100,000 clones in the sample, 75% to 90% were seen once. With 4 bases clipped from V and 2 bases from J, the junction kept 10 bases outside the gene matches. The length of the CDR3 is 16 residues. The germline CDR1 and CDR2 sequences are SGHRS and YFSETQ. The V and J genes are TRBV5-1 and TRBJ2-5; TRBD2 matches at 8 bases. Sequenced input: peripheral blood. This TCR came from a man older than 75 with acute or convalescent COVID-19. The CDR3 sequence: CASSGIAGPVQETQYF. The DNA for the CDR3 is TGCGCCAGCAGCGGTATAGCGGGGCCTGTACAAGAGACCCAGTACTTC.